The 20 T cell receptor beta chains below all came from one sample that was sequenced in a study of type 1 regulatory T cells. These receptors' targets are unknown. Findings and limits, study-wide: Compared with non-Tr1 cells, Tr1 cells showed a narrower TCR repertoire.

TCRdb recomputed calls from the reads with MiXCR, one row per CDR3 protein. The sample records some 71,000 distinct CDR3 sequences, about 20% being singletons. The sequenced material came from cultured type 1 regulatory T (Tr1) cells, either the whole culture or a sorted fraction (not recorded which). The source of these receptors is a human donor in good health.

V usage is TRBV7-9 and J usage is TRBJ1-3, with D hard to call. There are 16 residues in the CDR3. Trimming removed 10 bases from V and 1 base from J, with 20 bases in between. Germline CDR1 is SEHNR and CDR2 is FQNEAQ (reference sequence). CDR3 DNA: TGTGCCAACAGTAGCGGATCCGGGAGGTCTGGAAACACCATATATTTT. Its translation is CANSSGSGRSGNTIYF. Based on the CDR3 plus reference TRBV7-9 and TRBJ1-3, the full variable domain is DTGVSQNPRHKITKRGQNVTFRCDPISEHNRLYWYRQTLGQGPEFLTYFQNEAQLEKSRLLSDRFSAERPKGSFSTLEIQRTEQGDSAMYLCANSSGSGRSGNTIYFGEGSWLTVV.

This clonotype was seen a few times. V is TRBV3-1 and J is TRBJ2-4; no clear D. Trimming cost V 2 bases and J 3 bases, with 5 bases left between them. In germline, CDR1 is LGHDT, CDR2 YNNKEL (reference sequence). The CDR3 is made up of 13 amino acids. The CDR3 spells CASSQSVKNIQYF. The CDR3 region has the DNA TGTGCCAGCAGCCAAAGTGTCAAAAACATTCAGTACTTC.

CDR3: CATSGGRAGNEQFF. The CDR3 coding sequence is TGCGCCACGTCGGGCGGGAGGGCCGGCAATGAGCAGTTCTTC. The V gene is TRBV5-1, the J gene TRBJ2-1, with 9 bases matching TRBD2. The V segment lost 9 bases and the J segment 6 bases; nucleotides outside the gene matches: 10. The CDR3 covers 14 residues. The germline V gene encodes CDR1 SGHRS and CDR2 YFSETQ.

This clonotype was counted ten times or more. The chain carries TRBV28 and TRBJ1-2; no clear D gene. V lost 3 bases to trimming and J lost 3 bases, with 5 bases between them. There are 12 residues in the CDR3. Germline V gene lookup returns CDR1 MDHEN and CDR2 SYDVKM. The CDR3 is CASSFRDYGYTF. For the CDR3, the DNA is TGTGCCAGCAGTTTCCGTGACTATGGCTACACCTTC.

This clonotype was seen a few times. This chain links TRBV28 with TRBJ1-2; TRBD1 agrees at 9 bases. The length of the CDR3 is 12 residues. Germline trimming cut 11 bases from V and 8 bases from J; bases unmatched to any gene: 9. In germline, CDR1 is MDHEN, CDR2 SYDVKM. CDR3 amino acids: CAAGQGVVGYTF. CDR3 coding DNA: TGTGCCGCGGGACAGGGTGTAGTAGGCTACACCTTC.

This clonotype has just a few counts. The chain recombines TRBV5-1 with TRBJ2-1; the D is unclear. This CDR3 spans 15 amino acids. The germline V and J ends were trimmed by 0 bases and 2 bases, with 9 bases remaining between them. CDR1 is SGHRS, CDR2 YFSETQ, per germline. Here the CDR3 reads CASSLALGTYNEQFF. The CDR3 DNA sequence: TGCGCCAGCAGCTTGGCCTTGGGTACCTACAATGAGCAGTTCTTC.

This clonotype appeared a few times. This chain links TRBV5-4 with TRBJ2-5, with D perhaps matching TRBD2 (6 bases). Per germline, CDR1 SGHNT and CDR2 YYREEE (reference sequence). V lost 5 bases and J 3 bases, leaving 14 bases between the germline ends. The CDR3 length is 14 residues. CDR3 in DNA: TGTGCCAGCAGTCCGGACTATCCTAAAGAGACCCAGTACTTC. Translated: CASSPDYPKETQYF.

On this clonotype: The junction differs from germline at one of its ends, possibly a read error. The J gene is TRBJ2-3, the V gene TRBV3-1; 9 bases are shared with TRBD1. Germline-derived CDR1 and CDR2 are LGHDT and YNNKEL (reference sequence). The CDR3 spans 16 residues. This CDR3 reads CASSQAVQGAGDTQYF. CDR3 DNA sequence: TGTGCCAGCAGCCAAGCCGTACAGGGGGCCGGAGATACGCAGTATTTC.

V usage is TRBV3-1 and J usage is TRBJ1-1; TRBD1 might be the D (5 bases). CDR1 and CDR2 (germline): LGHDT, YNNKEL (reference sequence). V was trimmed by 6 bases and J by 5 bases, leaving 13 bases between them. There are 13 residues in the CDR3. The chain's CDR3 is CASSISGRTEAFF. CDR3 sequence (DNA): TGTGCCAGCAGTATCTCAGGGAGAACTGAAGCTTTCTTT.

This clonotype was found once. Here the CDR3 reads CASSLLGEYNEQFF. In nucleotides, the CDR3 is TGTGCCAGTAGTTTGTTAGGGGAGTACAATGAGCAGTTCTTC. V and J are TRBV19 and TRBJ2-1; the D call may be TRBD1 or TRBD2 (5 bases each). The CDR3 runs 14 residues. V lost 5 bases and J 4 bases, leaving 12 bases between the germline ends. Germline V lookup: CDR1 LNHDA, CDR2 SQIVND (reference sequence).

This clonotype was counted only a few times. The chain carries TRBV18 and TRBJ2-5, with D perhaps matching TRBD2 (6 bases). Germline V lookup: CDR1 KGHSH, CDR2 LQKENI. Trimming removed 4 bases from V and 1 base from J, with 13 bases in between. The CDR3 length is 15 residues. CDR3 loop: CASSRLGLFQETQYF. The CDR3 nucleotides are TGTGCCAGCTCACGACTGGGACTGTTCCAAGAGACCCAGTACTTC.

There are a few counts of this clonotype. The chain has TRBV7-9 and TRBJ2-1, with D tentatively TRBD2 (5 bases). Germline V gene lookup returns CDR1 SEHNR and CDR2 FQNEAQ (reference sequence). This CDR3 has 13 residues. The ends were cut back, 0 bases at V and 7 bases at J, with 7 bases in the middle. Here the CDR3 reads CASSLARLNEQFF. The CDR3 region has the DNA TGTGCCAGCAGCTTAGCCCGACTAAATGAGCAGTTCTTC. The full variable domain, with the rest looked up from reference TRBV7-9 and TRBJ2-1, is DTGVSQNPRHKITKRGQNVTFRCDPISEHNRLYWYRQTLGQGPEFLTYFQNEAQLEKSRLLSDRFSAERPKGSFSTLEIQRTEQGDSAMYLCASSLARLNEQFFGPGTRLTVL.

The chain couples TRBV5-1 to TRBJ1-2; TRBD1 matches at 7 bases. Trimming removed 5 bases from V and 5 bases from J; junction bases left unmatched: 6. CDR1 and CDR2 from the germline V gene are SGHRS and YFSETQ. This CDR3 comprises 13 residues. CDR3 sequence (DNA): TGCGCCAGCAGAAATACAGGGGAGTATGGCTACACCTTC. Translated, it gives CASRNTGEYGYTF.

This clonotype was seen a few times. The chain joins TRBV12-3 or TRBV12-4 to TRBJ2-4; D is possibly TRBD1 (5 bases). The CDR3 extends over 13 amino acids. The V gene lost 6 bases and the J gene lost 7 bases, with 13 bases spanning the gap. CDR3 residues: CASSKQEWNIQYF. CDR3 in DNA: TGTGCCAGCAGCAAACAGGAGTGGAACATTCAGTACTTC.

This clonotype was counted ten times or more. This chain joins TRBV30 and TRBJ1-5; D is unclear. Germline loops: CDR1 GTSNPN, CDR2 SVGIG (reference sequence). The CDR3 consists of 13 residues. V shed 1 base and J shed 0 bases, with 4 bases lying between them. In DNA form, the CDR3 reads TGTGCCTGGAGTGCCGATAGCAATCAGCCCCAGCATTTT. Translation: CAWSADSNQPQHF.

This clonotype appeared a few times. The rearrangement uses TRBV5-5 and TRBJ2-1; D uncertain. Germline-derived CDR1 and CDR2 are SGHKS and YYEKEE (reference sequence). The V gene lost 4 bases and the J gene lost 3 bases, with 8 bases spanning the gap. The CDR3 spans 13 residues. The CDR3 bases are TGTGCCAGCAGCAGTGGCCTCTACAATGAGCAGTTCTTC. It translates to CASSSGLYNEQFF. The full variable domain, rest sourced from reference TRBV5-5 and TRBJ2-1, is DAGVTQSPTHLIKTRGQQVTLRCSPISGHKSVSWYQQVLGQGPQFIFQYYEKEERGRGNFPDRFSARQFPNYSSELNVNALLLGDSALYLCASSSGLYNEQFFGPGTRLTVL.

This clonotype was picked up a small number of times. This chain connects TRBV7-2 to TRBJ1-2; D is ambiguous. CDR3 length equals 13 residues. V dropped 0 bases and J dropped 4 bases, with 6 bases sitting between them. Germline V gene lookup returns CDR1 SGHTA and CDR2 FQGNSA. The CDR3 reads CASSLASGYGYTF. The CDR3 DNA sequence: TGTGCCAGCAGCTTAGCCAGTGGCTATGGCTACACCTTC.

The V and J genes are TRBV5-1 and TRBJ2-2; D possibly corresponds to TRBD2 (6 bases). The CDR3 has 17 amino acids. Germline lookup yields CDR1 SGHRS and CDR2 YFSETQ. Trimming took 6 bases from V and 2 from J, leaving 20 bases between them. The CDR3 nucleotides read TGCGCCAGCACGAGAGCACCGGGGCGGGAAAACACCGGGGAGCTGTTTTTT. It codes for CASTRAPGRENTGELFF.

The rearrangement links TRBV6-2 or TRBV6-3 to TRBJ2-3, with 8 positions matching TRBD2. The CDR3 extends over 14 amino acids. Germline trimming cut 8 bases from V and 3 bases from J; bases unmatched to any gene: 7. Germline lookup yields CDR1 MNHEY and CDR2 SVGEGT. The CDR3 nucleotides are TGTGCCAGCGTCCTAGCGGGCCGAACAGATACGCAGTATTTT. Translated: CASVLAGRTDTQYF.

With regard to this clonotype: No DNA is shown, since the ends of the CDR3 on it are uncertain; the CDR3 is the one TCRdb lists. The chain has TRBV6-2 or TRBV6-3 and TRBJ1-2; the table's D call, TRBD1, has no DNA check behind it. Germline CDR1 and CDR2: MNHEY and SVGEGT. The CDR3 region is 24 residues in length, termini included. CDR3 sequence reads: CAHPEDSSFYICSARLQLNYGYTF.